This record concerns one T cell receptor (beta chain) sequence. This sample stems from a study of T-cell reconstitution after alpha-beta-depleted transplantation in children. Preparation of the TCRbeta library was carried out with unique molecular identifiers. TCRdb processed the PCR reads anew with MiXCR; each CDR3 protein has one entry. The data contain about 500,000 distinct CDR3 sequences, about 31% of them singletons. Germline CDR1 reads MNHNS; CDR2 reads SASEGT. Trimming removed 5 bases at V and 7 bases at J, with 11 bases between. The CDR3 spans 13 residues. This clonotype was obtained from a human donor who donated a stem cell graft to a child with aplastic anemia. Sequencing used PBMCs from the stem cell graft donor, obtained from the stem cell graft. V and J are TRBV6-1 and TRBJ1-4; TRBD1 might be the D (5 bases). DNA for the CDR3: TGTGCCAGCAGTACCGGGGCTGGTGAAAAACTGTTTTTT. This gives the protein CASSTGAGEKLFF.